This paragraph reports one T cell receptor beta chain. Its antigen is as yet unknown. This record belongs to a study of beta chain features in type 1 diabetes. Study findings and constraints: A moderate, significant TCRB CDR3 shortening appeared in type 1 diabetes across four CD4+ subsets. Compared with healthy donors, patients appeared to share more similar naive, central memory and regulatory TCRB repertoires.

Based on CD45RO/CCR7/CD25/CD127/CD95/CD27, CD4+ regulatory, stem cell-like memory, naive and central memory cells were sorted. The sequenced template was cDNA made from the entire isolated RNA. Data came from immunoSEQ multiplex PCR; TCRdb stores just in-frame clones and leaves some out. Of about 160,000 clones in the sample, around 8.6% were seen once. Sequencing used central memory CD4+ T cells from blood. The source of this sequence is a woman between 18 and 29 years old with type 1 diabetes.

As DNA, the CDR3 is TGCGCCAGCAGCCCTGACTCTAGCGGGGGGGAGACCCAGTACTTC. Its protein is CASSPDSSGGETQYF. This chain links TRBV5-1 with TRBJ2-5; 11 nucleotides match TRBD2. Per the germline V gene, CDR1 is SGHRS and CDR2 is YFSETQ. V lost 4 bases and J lost 5; bases outside the gene matches: 7. The CDR3 consists of 15 residues.